This TCR beta chain was obtained from a study of blood T cell repertoires in COVID-19. Germline lookup yields CDR1 SGHRS and CDR2 YFSETQ. V lost 4 bases to trimming and J lost 1 base, with 14 bases between them. This CDR3 comprises 15 residues. The method was immunoSEQ multiplex PCR; TCRdb's version includes in-frame clones alone and lacks a portion of them. Here the sample spans 150,000 to 200,000 clones, 65% to 85% being singletons. The clonotype comes from a man in his forties or fifties who had recovered from COVID-19. Specimen: PBMCs or T cells enriched from blood (not recorded which). V and J are TRBV5-1 and TRBJ1-1, with D maybe TRBD1 (6 bases). This chain's CDR3 is CASSGGTGRNTEAFF. The CDR3 DNA follows: TGCGCCAGCAGCGGTGGAACAGGGAGGAACACTGAAGCTTTCTTT.